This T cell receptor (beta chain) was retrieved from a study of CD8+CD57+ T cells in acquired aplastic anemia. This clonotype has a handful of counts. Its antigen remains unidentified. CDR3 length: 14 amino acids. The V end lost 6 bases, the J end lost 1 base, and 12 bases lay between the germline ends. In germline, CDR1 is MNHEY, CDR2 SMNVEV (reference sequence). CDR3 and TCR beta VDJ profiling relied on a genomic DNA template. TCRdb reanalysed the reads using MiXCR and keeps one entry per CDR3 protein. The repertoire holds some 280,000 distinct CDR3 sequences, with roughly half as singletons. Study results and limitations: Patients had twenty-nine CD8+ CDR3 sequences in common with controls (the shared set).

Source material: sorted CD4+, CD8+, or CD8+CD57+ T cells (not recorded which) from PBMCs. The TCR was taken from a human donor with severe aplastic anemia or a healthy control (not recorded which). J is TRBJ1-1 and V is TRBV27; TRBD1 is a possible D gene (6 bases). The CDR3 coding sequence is TGTGCCAGCAGCCACAGGGTCGCGAACACTGAAGCTTTCTTT. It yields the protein CASSHRVANTEAFF.